The 10 T cell receptor beta chains reported below all come from one sample, sequenced in a study of T-cell memory formation after mild COVID-19. TCRdb itself ran the 5' RACE reads through MiXCR, one entry per CDR3 protein. The sample has about 340,000 distinct CDR3 sequences; less than 20% are singletons. The sample was PBMCs or a T cell subset sorted from them (not recorded which). The receptors come from a young man who had mild COVID-19 (a few samples of this study predate the infection). Cell type and time point are not known.

The chain joins TRBV2 to TRBJ2-7; D may correspond to TRBD1 or TRBD2 (5 bases each). Trimming shortened V by 8 bases and J by 2 bases, and 13 bases separated the two germline ends. The CDR3 has 13 amino acids. In germline, CDR1 is SNHLY, CDR2 FYNNEI. CDR3 loop: CASRDGVPYEQYV. The CDR3 region has the DNA TGTGCCAGCCGGGACGGGGTACCCTACGAGCAGTACGTC.

In its sample, this clonotype was seen many times. V is TRBV12-3 or TRBV12-4 and J is TRBJ2-3; D call uncertain. V was pared by 4 bases and J by 3 bases, with 11 bases between. This CDR3 comprises 14 residues. CDR3 residues: CASSSGGTTDTQYF. In DNA form, the CDR3 reads TGTGCCAGCAGTTCAGGCGGAACAACAGATACGCAGTATTTT.

The CDR3 bases are TGTGCCATCAGCAGGGCGACCCTACAAGAGACCCAGTACTTC. This encodes CAISRATLQETQYF. This chain links TRBV10-3 with TRBJ2-5; possible D gene TRBD1, 5 bases. Germline-derived CDR1 and CDR2 are ENHRY and SYGVKD. V was clipped by 6 bases and J by 2 bases, with 13 bases between them. The CDR3 is 14 amino acids.

In its sample, this clonotype was seen a few times. The chain is built from TRBV7-9 and TRBJ2-3; D gene ambiguous. CDR1 SEHNR and CDR2 FQNEAQ come from the germline V gene (reference sequence). The V and J ends lost 5 bases and 5 bases respectively, with 17 bases between them. The CDR3 is 15 residues long. This CDR3 is CASSRAGSNVDTQYF. CDR3 in DNA: TGTGCCAGCAGCCGGGCAGGTTCAAATGTAGATACGCAGTATTTT. The variable domain in full, with the rest retrieved from reference TRBV7-9 and TRBJ2-3, is DTGVSQNPRHKITKRGQNVTFRCDPISEHNRLYWYRQTLGQGPEFLTYFQNEAQLEKSRLLSDRFSAERPKGSFSTLEIQRTEQGDSAMYLCASSRAGSNVDTQYFGPGTRLTVL.

There are a few counts of this clonotype. This sequence joins TRBV12-3 or TRBV12-4 and TRBJ1-5; maybe TRBD1 (5 bases). V was pared by 7 bases and J by 5 bases, with 15 bases between. This CDR3 region has 14 residues. CDR3 residues: CASNLGGGDQPQHF. For the CDR3, the DNA is TGTGCCAGCAACCTAGGTGGGGGGGATCAGCCCCAGCATTTT.

V usage is TRBV7-2 and J usage is TRBJ1-2; the D gene is possibly TRBD1 (5 bases). Germline V gives CDR1 SGHTA, CDR2 FQGNSA. This CDR3 has 13 residues. V was clipped by 5 bases and J by 6 bases, with 13 bases between them. Here the CDR3 reads CASSVRVGNGYTF. The CDR3 DNA reads TGTGCCAGCAGCGTCAGGGTGGGGAATGGCTACACCTTC.

This clonotype was counted at least ten times. The chain is built from TRBV27 and TRBJ2-2, with D perhaps given as TRBD1 or TRBD2 (6 bases each). V shed 4 bases and J shed 4 bases, with 16 bases lying between them. The CDR3 totals 16 residues. Germline values: CDR1 MNHEY, CDR2 SMNVEV (reference sequence). CDR3 loop: CASSSYRRGVTGELFF. CDR3 coding DNA: TGTGCCAGCAGTTCCTACAGAAGGGGGGTCACCGGGGAGCTGTTTTTT.

This clonotype has just a few counts. The gene calls are TRBV11-2 and TRBJ2-2; maybe TRBD1 (5 bases). The germline gives CDR1 SGHAT, CDR2 FQNNGV. V was clipped by 4 bases and J by 7 bases, with 22 bases between them. The CDR3 totals 17 residues. The CDR3 nucleotides read TGTGCCAGCAGCTCTGGCCACAGGTCCGCCGCGGTCGGGGAGCTGTTTTTT. It specifies CASSSGHRSAAVGELFF.

Only a few counts were recorded for this clonotype. The chain has TRBV12-3 or TRBV12-4 and TRBJ1-6; TRBD1 agrees at 7 bases. V trimming: 6 bases; J trimming: 2 bases; junction bases outside the gene matches: 7. CDR3 length: 16 residues. CDR3 nucleotide sequence: TGTGCCAGCAGCCCACAGGGGAGCACCTATAATTCACCCCTCCACTTT. Translated: CASSPQGSTYNSPLHF.

This clonotype was counted a few times. The gene calls are TRBV6-2 or TRBV6-3 and TRBJ1-1; D remains ambiguous. The CDR3 runs 11 residues. The V end was cut by 6 bases, the J end by 7 bases, with 9 bases between. Per germline, CDR1 MNHEY and CDR2 SVGEGT. CDR3 loop: CASSQSVEAFF. The CDR3 nucleotides are TGTGCCAGCAGCCAGTCCGTTGAAGCTTTCTTT.